This is a list of T cell receptor beta chains from one sample in a study of T cells in Graves' hyperthyroidism and ophthalmopathy. TCRdb re-called the multiplex PCR reads with MiXCR, one entry per CDR3 protein. The sample has about 270,000 distinct CDR3 sequences; about 24% are singletons. Input material: blood. These receptors came from a woman between 40 and 55 years old with Graves' ophthalmopathy. Both conserved end residues are part of each CDR3. A D gene is named only where the DNA matches it firmly. A clone size is listed for some rows: how often the clone was seen (once, few, many), or a class if it is expanded.

v_gene	abundance	j_gene	d_gene	CDR3aa	CDR3nt
TRBV6-1	few	TRBJ2-7	.	CASSEVVVCTSRCEQYF	TGTGCCAGCAGTGAAGTGGTTGTTTGTACTTCCCGGTGCGAGCAGTACTTC
TRBV30	many	TRBJ1-6	.	CAWSSGNSPLHF	TGTGCCTGGAGTTCGGGAAATTCACCCCTCCACTTT
TRBV2	many	TRBJ2-7	.	CASSGPTRYEQYF	TGTGCCAGCAGTGGTCCCACTCGGTACGAGCAGTACTTC
TRBV6-2/TRBV6-3	.	TRBJ2-2	TRBD1	CASSYETGTGAEGELFF	TGTGCCAGCAGTTACGAGACAGGGACCGGCGCCGAAGGGGAGCTGTTTTTT
TRBV6-5	many	TRBJ2-5	.	CASSPPGGQIETQYF	TGTGCCAGCAGTCCCCCCGGCGGACAGATCGAGACCCAGTACTTC
TRBV6-5	many	TRBJ2-7	TRBD2	CAIAGTSGLYEQYF	TGTGCCATTGCAGGGACTAGCGGTCTGTACGAGCAGTACTTC
TRBV20-1	many	TRBJ2-2	TRBD2	CSASVAGRNTGELFF	TGCAGTGCTAGTGTAGCGGGAAGGAACACCGGGGAGCTGTTTTTT
TRBV20-1	once	TRBJ1-2	.	CSALPGQANYGYTF	TGCAGTGCCCTCCCCGGACAAGCTAACTATGGCTACACCTTC
TRBV6-1	many	TRBJ2-7	.	CASSEARSPEQYF	TGTGCCAGCAGTGAAGCTCGATCTCCTGAGCAGTACTTC
TRBV29-1	many	TRBJ1-2	.	CSVGPDYGYTF	TGCAGCGTTGGGCCTGACTATGGCTACACCTTC
TRBV12-3/TRBV12-4	once	TRBJ2-5	TRBD1	CASSGTASLGGTQYF	TGTGCCAGCAGCGGGACAGCCAGCCTGGGTGGGACCCAGTACTTC
TRBV12-3/TRBV12-4	.	TRBJ2-5	TRBD2	CASSSAGGQETQYF	TGTGCCAGCTCGTCGGCGGGGGGCCAAGAGACCCAGTACTTC
TRBV27	many	TRBJ1-5	.	CASSLRGNSNQPQHF	TGTGCCAGCAGTTTACGAGGGAATAGCAATCAGCCCCAGCATTTT
TRBV7-9	.	TRBJ2-2	.	CASSVRTNTGELFF	TGTGCCAGCAGCGTAAGAACGAACACCGGGGAGCTGTTTTTT
TRBV5-6	.	TRBJ2-7	.	CASSRIRVYEQYF	TGTGCCAGCAGCCGTATTAGGGTCTACGAGCAGTACTTC
TRBV9	many	TRBJ2-4	.	CASSVGYQAPLAKNIQYF	TGTGCCAGCAGCGTAGGATACCAGGCCCCCCTAGCCAAAAACATTCAGTACTTC
TRBV4-2	.	TRBJ1-2	.	CASSQWGRGGYTF	TGTGCCAGCAGCCAATGGGGCAGAGGCGGCTACACCTTC
TRBV28	.	TRBJ2-5	.	CASARDRETQYF	TGTGCCAGCGCTCGGGACCGAGAGACCCAGTACTTC
TRBV19	many	TRBJ2-7	TRBD2	CASSIAGVGYEQYF	TGTGCCAGTAGTATTGCGGGAGTTGGCTACGAGCAGTACTTC
TRBV6-1	many	TRBJ2-5	.	CASTQQGPAQYF	TGTGCCAGCACCCAACAAGGCCCGGCCCAGTACTTC
TRBV30	many	TRBJ1-2	.	CAWNQLDRLGYTF	TGTGCCTGGAACCAACTCGACAGGCTTGGCTACACCTTC
TRBV6-5	many	TRBJ1-1	.	CASSYGRAAEAFF	TGTGCCAGCAGTTACGGGAGGGCCGCTGAAGCTTTCTTT
TRBV12-5	many	TRBJ2-7	.	CASGLAMDSQSSYEQYF	TGTGCTAGTGGTTTGGCTATGGACTCCCAGAGCTCCTACGAGCAGTACTTC
TRBV5-1	.	TRBJ2-7	TRBD1	CASSAGTGASTSYEQYF	TGCGCCAGCAGCGCCGGGACAGGGGCCTCCACCTCCTACGAGCAGTACTTC
TRBV11-2	many	TRBJ2-2	.	CASSLGSQETYTGELFF	TGTGCCAGCAGCTTAGGATCTCAGGAGACGTACACCGGGGAGCTGTTTTTT
TRBV6-5	.	TRBJ2-7	.	CASSYSYKGEQYF	TGTGCCAGCAGTTACTCGTATAAGGGCGAGCAGTACTTC
TRBV6-2/TRBV6-3	.	TRBJ2-7	.	CASRHRATNYEQYF	TGTGCCAGCAGGCATAGGGCTACAAACTACGAGCAGTACTTC
TRBV28	.	TRBJ2-7	TRBD1	CAISAGQGTYEQYF	TGTGCCATCTCCGCGGGACAGGGAACCTACGAGCAGTACTTC
TRBV9	many	TRBJ1-1	.	CASSASGNTEAFF	TGTGCCAGCAGCGCCTCAGGGAACACTGAAGCTTTCTTT
TRBV12-3/TRBV12-4	many	TRBJ2-3	TRBD2	CASSWGLDRTDTQYF	TGTGCCAGCAGTTGGGGACTAGATAGGACAGATACGCAGTATTTT
TRBV6-2/TRBV6-3	.	TRBJ1-2	.	CASSYGGHSYGYTF	TGTGCCAGCAGTTACGGAGGACACAGCTATGGCTACACCTTC
TRBV20-1	many	TRBJ1-1	.	CSALDSLNTEAFF	TGCAGTGCCCTAGACAGCCTCAACACTGAAGCTTTCTTT
TRBV28	many	TRBJ2-5	TRBD1	CASSWDRGLETQYF	TGTGCCAGCAGTTGGGACAGGGGGCTAGAGACCCAGTACTTC
TRBV20-1	many	TRBJ2-7	.	CSATGPSYEQYF	TGCAGTGCGACGGGACCAAGCTACGAGCAGTACTTC
TRBV5-1	.	TRBJ2-7	.	CASSPAEAYEQYF	TGCGCCAGCAGCCCAGCTGAAGCCTACGAGCAGTACTTC
TRBV11-2	many	TRBJ2-5	.	CASSHSSSSLRLKETQYF	TGTGCCAGCAGCCATTCATCCAGCAGCCTAAGACTGAAAGAGACCCAGTACTTC
TRBV5-5	.	TRBJ2-7	.	CASSYNRYEQYF	TGTGCCAGCAGCTATAACCGGTACGAGCAGTACTTC
TRBV5-1	many	TRBJ1-1	.	CASSSTTMNTEAFF	TGCGCCAGCAGCTCCACAACTATGAACACTGAAGCTTTCTTT
TRBV6-1	many	TRBJ2-5	.	CASSEAKGRGSLIETQYF	TGTGCCAGCAGTGAAGCCAAGGGTAGGGGGAGCTTAATAGAGACCCAGTACTTC
TRBV4-2	many	TRBJ2-5	.	CASSQAEGWAETQYF	TGTGCCAGCAGCCAAGCTGAGGGATGGGCAGAGACCCAGTACTTC
TRBV7-2	many	TRBJ1-1	.	CASSLVRLGNTEAFF	TGTGCCAGCAGCTTAGTGAGGTTGGGTAACACTGAAGCTTTCTTT
TRBV12-3/TRBV12-4	.	TRBJ1-5	TRBD1	CASNHGDRGQPQHF	TGTGCCAGCAACCATGGGGACAGGGGGCAGCCCCAGCATTTT
TRBV4-2	many	TRBJ1-5	.	CASSQEYPGHQPQHF	TGTGCCAGCAGCCAAGAGTACCCAGGTCATCAGCCCCAGCATTTT
TRBV19	.	TRBJ2-2	TRBD1	CATRDRGNTGELFF	TGTGCCACCAGGGACAGGGGGAACACCGGGGAGCTGTTTTTT
TRBV10-3	many	TRBJ1-2	.	CAISVSFSGYTF	TGTGCCATCAGTGTGTCGTTCTCGGGCTACACCTTC
TRBV30	many	TRBJ2-2	TRBD2	CAWRPLLAGGPGELFF	TGTGCCTGGAGGCCCCTCCTAGCGGGTGGTCCCGGGGAGCTGTTTTTT
TRBV24-1	.	TRBJ1-2	.	CASSDGGHNYGYTF	TGTGCCAGCAGTGACGGGGGGCACAACTATGGCTACACCTTC
TRBV4-1	many	TRBJ2-7	.	CASSQAIPSSYEQYF	TGCGCCAGCAGCCAAGCAATTCCCAGCTCCTACGAGCAGTACTTC
TRBV28	many	TRBJ2-1	TRBD2	CASSLRAGRAQNEQFF	TGTGCCAGCAGTTTAAGGGCCGGGAGGGCCCAAAATGAGCAGTTCTTC
TRBV3-1	many	TRBJ2-7	TRBD2	CASSQGGYEQYF	TGTGCCAGCAGCCAGGGAGGGTACGAGCAGTACTTC
TRBV2	.	TRBJ2-7	TRBD1	CAVPTGTEDYEQYF	TGTGCCGTACCAACCGGGACAGAAGACTACGAGCAGTACTTC
TRBV12-3/TRBV12-4	many	TRBJ1-5	TRBD1	CASTRTGGLHQPQHF	TGTGCCAGCACGAGGACAGGGGGCTTACATCAGCCCCAGCATTTT